The 5 T cell receptor beta chains given below trace back to one sample, sequenced in a study of cytomegalovirus exposure and HLA in healthy donors. A multiplex PCR was run with 60 Vbeta primers and 13 Jbeta primers. The assay was immunoSEQ multiplex PCR, and TCRdb's table has in-frame clones only and misses some. The repertoire consists of about 120,000 clones, with 65% to 85% occurring once and the leading ten covering less than 3%. Sample: PBMCs. The receptors shown here come from a woman between 35 and 50 years old in good health and CMV-seropositive.

This chain joins TRBV11-3 and TRBJ1-1; 7 bases align to TRBD1. This CDR3 contains 14 residues. Germline CDR1 reads SGHNT; CDR2 reads YENEEA. With V trimmed by 3 bases and J by 1 base, 2 bases remained unmatched. CDR3 sequence reads: CASSFQGGNTEAFF. CDR3 nucleotide sequence: TGTGCCAGCAGCTTCCAGGGGGGGAACACTGAAGCTTTCTTT. The full variable domain, rest sourced from reference TRBV11-3 and TRBJ1-1, is EAGVVQSPRYKIIEKKQPVAFWCNPISGHNTLYWYLQNLGQGPELLIRYENEEAVDDSQLPKDRFSAERLKGVDSTLKIQPAELGDSAVYLCASSFQGGNTEAFFGQGTRLTVV.

This chain connects TRBV4-2 to TRBJ2-7; 9 nucleotides match TRBD1. The V segment lost 3 bases and the J segment 6 bases; nucleotides outside the gene matches: 6. The CDR3 extends over 14 amino acids. Germline V CDR1 and CDR2: LGHNA, YNFKEQ. CDR3 loop: CASSHPGTGPEQYF. The CDR3 nucleotides read TGTGCCAGCAGCCACCCCGGGACAGGGCCCGAGCAGTACTTC.

This clone occurred a few times. The rearrangement uses TRBV7-6 and TRBJ2-7; D remains unclear. The CDR3 is 14 residues long. The ends were cut back, 1 base at V and 2 bases at J, with 9 bases in the middle. Germline V gives CDR1 SGHVS, CDR2 FNYEAQ. CDR3 in DNA: TGTGCCAGCAGCTTAGGTCCAGGAACCTACGAGCAGTACTTC. Protein sequence: CASSLGPGTYEQYF.

The chain employs TRBV2 and TRBJ2-3, with 9 bases aligning to TRBD1. CDR3 length equals 16 residues. Trimming cost V 6 bases and J 2 bases; bases outside gene matches: 9. Germline lookup yields CDR1 SNHLY and CDR2 FYNNEI. The CDR3 nucleotides are TGTGCCAGCAGCCCGGGCAGGACAGGGGTCACAGATACGCAGTATTTT. Encoded protein: CASSPGRTGVTDTQYF.

The chain employs TRBV28 and TRBJ1-2, with D possibly TRBD1 on 6 matching bases. Trimming left V 7 bases short and J 8 bases short, with 20 bases between. Germline CDR1 MDHEN, CDR2 SYDVKM. This CDR3 has 14 residues. The CDR3 loop reads CASTPGAGAVGYTF. The DNA of the CDR3 is TGTGCCAGCACTCCTGGCGCGGGGGCGGTAGGCTACACCTTC.